The 14 T cell receptor beta chains listed next were all sequenced from one sample in a study of T cell responses to AZD1222 COVID-19 vaccine (dated by TCRdb to the early 2020s). To prepare the library, the immunoSEQ multiplex PCR assay was applied. TCRdb's version of the immuneACCESS table is confined to in-frame rearrangements and falls short of the full clone set. An unresolved V gene accounts for under half of the shortfall where checked; the remainder is of unknown origin. Here the sample has under 100,000 clones; roughly 88% occur a single time. 9.5% to 13% of the sample is held by the ten biggest clonotypes. Interpreted using the paper, the time point label stands for: about 28 days (+/-7) after the second vaccine dose. The material was peripheral blood, obtained 28 days after the second AZD1222 dose. The receptors come from an adult who received the AZD1222 COVID-19 vaccine.

The chain couples TRBV3-1 (or the pseudogene TRBV3-2) to TRBJ1-2; the D is unclear. Deletions cut 5 bases from V and 8 bases from J, with 12 bases between. The CDR3 covers 12 residues. Germline values: CDR1 LGHDT, CDR2 YNNKEL (reference sequence). CDR3 sequence (DNA): TGTGCCAGCAGCTTCCCGGAGGGAGGCTACACCTTC. It is translated as CASSFPEGGYTF.

In its sample, this clone was seen once. The chain has TRBV5-5 and TRBJ1-2; unclear D gene. Trimming left V 3 bases short and J 7 bases short, with 16 bases between. Per the germline V gene, CDR1 is SGHKS and CDR2 is YYEKEE (reference sequence). CDR3 length equals 14 residues. The CDR3, as DNA: TGTGCCAGCAGCTACGACTTGGACCGGCCTGGCTACACCTTC. Translation: CASSYDLDRPGYTF.

There are a few counts of this clone. The chain is built from TRBV23-1 and TRBJ2-7; D is perhaps TRBD1 or TRBD2 (5 bases each). TRBV23-1 is identified as an open reading frame with a role that is uncertain. CDR3 length: 14 amino acids. V was clipped by 7 bases and J by 2 bases, with 15 bases between them. In DNA form, the CDR3 reads TGCGCCAGCATCGCCCGGGGCGCAGCCTACGAGCAGTACTTC. Translation gives CASIARGAAYEQYF.

This chain joins TRBV7-8 and TRBJ2-5; a weak D match, TRBD2 (5 bases). Germline assignment: CDR1 SGHVS and CDR2 FQNEAQ. The germline V and J ends were trimmed by 1 base and 5 bases, with 11 bases remaining between them. The CDR3 is 14 residues long. The CDR3 region is CASSLGLGGETQYF. CDR3 nucleotides: TGTGCCAGCAGCTTAGGGCTGGGCGGGGAGACCCAGTACTTC.

The chain has TRBV12-5 and TRBJ1-2; D gene uncertain. The germline V gene encodes CDR1 LGHNT and CDR2 FRNRAP. This CDR3 has 13 residues. Trimming shortened V by 2 bases and J by 13 bases, and 17 bases separated the two germline ends. CDR3 in amino acids: CASGLLQTPLVTF. In nucleotides, the CDR3 is TGTGCTAGTGGTTTGCTACAGACCCCCCTTGTCACCTTC.

This chain links TRBV28 with TRBJ1-3, with 9 bases that match TRBD1. CDR1 MDHEN and CDR2 SYDVKM come from the germline V gene. With V trimmed by 3 bases and J by 0 bases, 6 bases remained unmatched. The CDR3 totals 17 residues. In nucleotides, the CDR3 is TGTGCCAGCAGTTTCAGGACAGGGGTAAACTCTGGAAACACCATATATTTT. Its translation: CASSFRTGVNSGNTIYF.

The chain carries TRBV6-6 and TRBJ1-2; no clear D gene. This CDR3 is built from 17 residues. V lost 5 bases and J 1 base, leaving 20 bases between the germline ends. CDR1 is MNHNY, CDR2 SVGAGI, per germline (reference sequence). The CDR3, as DNA: TGTGCCAGCAGTCAAACCCGAGGGCAATTGGGTAACTATGGCTACACCTTC. Amino acid sequence: CASSQTRGQLGNYGYTF.

The chain is built from TRBV9 and TRBJ1-1; 10 nucleotides align to TRBD1. Losses at the gene ends were 4 bases for V and 5 bases for J; bases not matched to a gene: 5. The CDR3 covers 14 residues. Germline V CDR1 and CDR2: SGDLS, YYNGEE. This chain's CDR3 is CASSFRDRGTEAFF. CDR3 in DNA: TGTGCCAGCAGCTTTCGGGACAGGGGAACTGAAGCTTTCTTT.

This chain joins TRBV18 and TRBJ2-2; D unresolved. CDR1 and CDR2 from the germline V gene are KGHSH and LQKENI. The CDR3 has 15 residues. V gave up 6 bases and J gave up 2 bases, with 13 bases separating them. The CDR3 sequence: CASSAYRANTGELFF. The DNA of the CDR3 is TGTGCCAGCTCGGCTTACCGCGCAAACACCGGGGAGCTGTTTTTT.

The V gene is TRBV7-8, the J gene TRBJ2-3, with TRBD1 matching 7 bases. Germline V gives CDR1 SGHVS, CDR2 FQNEAQ. The J segment lost 10 bases and the V segment lost 5 bases, leaving 12 bases of the junction unmatched. CDR3 size: 14 residues. The CDR3 reads CASSPQLRDRAQYF. DNA of the CDR3: TGTGCCAGCAGCCCTCAACTCCGGGACAGAGCGCAGTATTTT.

V gene TRBV5-3 combines with J gene TRBJ2-7; D gene uncertain. TRBV5-3 is reported as an ORF; its role is uncertain. The CDR3 extends over 14 amino acids. V lost 1 base to trimming and J lost 0 bases, with 8 bases between them. Here the CDR3 reads CARSLRRSSYEQYF. The CDR3 coding sequence is TGTGCCAGAAGCTTGAGACGGAGCTCCTACGAGCAGTACTTC.

CDR3: CASSESWQYNEQFF. CDR3 DNA: TGTGCCAGCAGTGAAAGTTGGCAATACAATGAGCAGTTCTTC. The chain has TRBV6-1 and TRBJ2-1; D is unclear. This CDR3 is built from 14 residues. CDR1 is MNHNS and CDR2 is SASEGT in the germline V gene. Deletions cut 2 bases from V and 4 bases from J, with 9 bases between.

The chain employs TRBV19 and TRBJ1-5; no definite D call. Trimming cost V 3 bases and J 11 bases, with 11 bases left between them. There are 12 residues in the CDR3. Germline CDR1 reads LNHDA; CDR2 reads SQIVND (reference sequence). The CDR3 loop reads CASSMLAQAQHF. DNA of the CDR3: TGTGCCAGTAGTATGTTGGCTCAAGCCCAGCATTTT.

The chain uses TRBV27 and TRBJ1-5; D is unresolved. Germline V gene data show CDR1 as MNHEY and CDR2 as SMNVEV (reference sequence). The V gene lost 6 bases and the J gene lost 0 bases, with 12 bases spanning the gap. The CDR3 is 15 amino acids. The CDR3 sequence is CASSPLGNSNQPQHF. The CDR3 bases are TGTGCCAGCAGCCCCCTAGGTAATAGCAATCAGCCCCAGCATTTT.